A selection of T cell receptor beta chains follows, all from one sample in a study of cytomegalovirus exposure and HLA in healthy donors. Assay: immunoSEQ multiplex PCR; the TCRdb copy retains only in-frame clones and omits some. The sample records about 120,000 clones, around 80% being singletons. The specimen sequenced was PBMCs. Receptor source: a man aged 25-45 years in good health and CMV-seropositive. The CDR3 runs from the conserved cysteine through the conserved F or W. D genes are given only for firm matches. Clone size is stated in some rows and not others, as once, few, many or a class when expanded.

V	J	size	D	DNA	CDR3
TRBV7-8	TRBJ2-5	-	TRBD2	TGTGCCAGCAGCTCAGCCCTGGGACTAGCCAAAGAGACCCAGTACTTC	CASSSALGLAKETQYF
TRBV11-2	TRBJ1-1	few	-	TGTGCCAGCAGGACTTTTCAGGGAAGAACTGAAGCTTTCTTT	CASRTFQGRTEAFF
TRBV5-1	TRBJ2-3	-	-	TGCGCCAGCAGCTTCGTCCCAGATACGCAGTATTTT	CASSFVPDTQYF
TRBV10-2	TRBJ1-1	-	-	TGCGCCAGCGAACGAGGCACTGAAGCTTTCTTT	CASERGTEAFF
TRBV9	TRBJ2-2	-	TRBD1	TGTGCCAGCAGCCCCTCGCTAGCGGACAGGGGGACCGGGGAGCTGTTTTTT	CASSPSLADRGTGELFF
TRBV2	TRBJ1-2	few	TRBD1	TGTGCCAGCAGGCGAAATGGGGCGGACAGGTTAAATGGCTACACCTTC	CASRRNGADRLNGYTF
TRBV4-1	TRBJ1-2	-	TRBD1	TGCGCCAGCAGCCAAGTGTGGTTAGGACCACAGGGGAGCTATGGCTACACCTTC	CASSQVWLGPQGSYGYTF
TRBV28	TRBJ1-2	-	TRBD1	TGTGCCAGCACCCCGGGACAGGGGGTCGGCTACACCTTC	CASTPGQGVGYTF
TRBV9	TRBJ2-3	-	TRBD2	TGTGCCAGCAGCTTACGACTAGCCCCAGATACGCAGTATTTT	CASSLRLAPDTQYF
TRBV9	TRBJ2-3	-	TRBD2	TGTGCCAGCAGCGTAGACGGGGGGGCCTGGACAGATACGCAGTATTTT	CASSVDGGAWTDTQYF
TRBV10-1	TRBJ1-5	-	TRBD1	TGCGCCACCTCGATACAGGGGGCAAACCAGCCCCAGCATTTT	CATSIQGANQPQHF
TRBV7-9	TRBJ1-2	-	-	TGTTCCAGCAGCTCTCGACAGGCCGGCTACACCTTC	CSSSSRQAGYTF
TRBV19	TRBJ1-2	-	-	TGTGCCAGTAGTCCGAGGACAGTCTCGCAGAGCTATGGCTACACCTTC	CASSPRTVSQSYGYTF
TRBV5-4	TRBJ1-1	-	TRBD1	TGTGCCAGCAGCCGGGACAGGAACACTGAAGCTTTCTTT	CASSRDRNTEAFF
TRBV9	TRBJ2-3	-	-	TGTGCCAGCAGCGATAGTCAGGGTTACACAGATACGCAGTATTTT	CASSDSQGYTDTQYF
TRBV15	TRBJ2-4	few	TRBD2	TGTGCCACCAGCGTCGAGCGGGAGCGGGACATTCAGTACTTC	CATSVERERDIQYF
TRBV5-1	TRBJ1-2	-	TRBD1	TGCGCCAGCAGCACAGGGGCGCGAGCTAACTATGGCTACACCTTC	CASSTGARANYGYTF
TRBV28	TRBJ1-1	-	TRBD1	TGTGCCAGCAGTTCTTGGACAGGGCCGAACACTGAAGCTTTCTTT	CASSSWTGPNTEAFF
TRBV6-6	TRBJ2-3	-	TRBD1	TGTGCCAGCAGTTATTCGACAGGGGCTAGCACAGATACGCAGTATTTT	CASSYSTGASTDTQYF
TRBV4-1	TRBJ2-2	once	-	TGCGCCAGCAGCCCTGCAGGGGACCGTGGGGAGCTGTTTTTT	CASSPAGDRGELFF
TRBV9	TRBJ2-4	few	TRBD1	TGTGCCAGCAGCGTAGAGGCGACAGGGTCGGACATTCAGTACTTC	CASSVEATGSDIQYF
TRBV5-6	TRBJ2-3	-	-	TGTGCCAGCAGCTTGATCGGGGTTAGCACAGATACGCAGTATTTT	CASSLIGVSTDTQYF
TRBV6-1	TRBJ1-1	few	TRBD1	TGTGCCGGTCAGACAGGGGAAGGCACTGAAGCTTTCTTT	CAGQTGEGTEAFF
TRBV11-1	TRBJ1-1	-	-	TGTGCCAGCAAGAACAGGGAGCCGGGAACTGAAACTTTCTTT	CASKNREPGTETFF
TRBV5-1	TRBJ2-1	few	-	TGCGCCAGCACGTGGCTTCTGCGATTGGGCCAGGTGGATGAGCAGTTCTTC	CASTWLLRLGQVDEQFF
TRBV7-2	TRBJ1-4	once	-	TGTGCCAGCAGCTTGACACTGACCAGAACTAATGAAAAACTGTTTTTT	CASSLTLTRTNEKLFF
TRBV5-6	TRBJ1-2	-	-	TGTGCCAGCAGCTTGGGTGGCCTAGTAGGCTATGGCTACACCTTC	CASSLGGLVGYGYTF
TRBV28	TRBJ2-3	-	TRBD2	TGTGCCAGCACCCCCCCCACTAGCGGGAGGGCTATAGATACGCAGTATTTT	CASTPPTSGRAIDTQYF
TRBV4-1	TRBJ2-5	-	TRBD2	TGCGCCAGCAGCCATGTTAGCGGGAGGGAAGAGACCCAGTACTTC	CASSHVSGREETQYF
TRBV6-5	TRBJ2-1	-	-	TGTGCCAGCAGTTCCCGGACTTTCTCCCCCAACAATGAGCAGTTCTTC	CASSSRTFSPNNEQFF
TRBV15	TRBJ1-2	-	-	TGTGCCACCAGCTTAGGGGGGGCAGAAGCTGCTAATGGCTACACCTTC	CATSLGGAEAANGYTF